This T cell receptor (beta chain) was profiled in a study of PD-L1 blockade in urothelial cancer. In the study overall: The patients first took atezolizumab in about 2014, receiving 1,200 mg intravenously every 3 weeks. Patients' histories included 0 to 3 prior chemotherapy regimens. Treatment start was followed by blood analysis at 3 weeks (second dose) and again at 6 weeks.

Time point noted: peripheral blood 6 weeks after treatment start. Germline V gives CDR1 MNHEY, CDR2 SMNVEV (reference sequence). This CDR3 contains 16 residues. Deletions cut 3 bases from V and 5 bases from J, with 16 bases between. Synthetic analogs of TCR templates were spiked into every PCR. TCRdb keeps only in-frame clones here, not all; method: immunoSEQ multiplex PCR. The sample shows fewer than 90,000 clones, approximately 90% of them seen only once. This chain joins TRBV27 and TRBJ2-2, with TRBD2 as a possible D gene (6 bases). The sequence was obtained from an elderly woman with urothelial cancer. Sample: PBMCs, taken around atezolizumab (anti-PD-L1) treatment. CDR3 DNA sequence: TGTGCCAGCAGTTTGCCGGGAGTAGCGCTTACCGGGGAGCTGTTTTTT. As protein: CASSLPGVALTGELFF.